This T cell receptor beta chain was sequenced in a study of T cell repertoires in cytomegalovirus infection. Background on the study: In public TCR beta signatures, there were indications of both CMV infection and matching HLA type. The study, taken as a whole, reports: The study identified carriers of CMV plus the relevant HLA from cumulative public TCR beta family frequency.

TCRdb recomputed calls from the reads with MiXCR, one row per CDR3 protein. This sample carries about 700,000 distinct CDR3 sequences, roughly 36% of them seen once, and the ten largest clones take about 20%. This clonotype came up a few times. What it recognizes is unknown. The junction does not match germline at one end; this may be a read error. The CDR3 contains 13 residues. CDR1 SNHLY and CDR2 FYNNEI come from the germline V gene. The chain employs TRBV2 and TRBJ2-5; D is undetermined. The origin of this receptor is a human donor in good health (CMV status not recorded). Some clones in this sample may be carry-over from other donors' samples. The sample in question was cultured PBMCs, obtained from culture after CMV antigen stimulation. CDR3 in DNA: TGTGCCAGCAGTGAGACCGAGCAAGTGACCCAGTACTTC. Amino acids: CASSETEQVTQYF.